A single sample is the source of the 11 T cell receptor beta chains below, sequenced in a study of radiotherapy plus CTLA-4 blockade in lung cancer. Clones were read by immunoSEQ multiplex PCR, and TCRdb kept only the in-frame ones, dropping some. The sample shows about 38,000 clones, 60% to 75% of them seen only once. The material was peripheral blood, obtained from a patient treated with radiotherapy plus ipilimumab. These receptors were collected from a human donor with non-small cell lung cancer who had stable disease on radiotherapy plus ipilimumab.

The CDR3 DNA reads as TGTGCCAGCAGCCGAAAGGGGTCCGGGGACACTGAAGCTTTCTTT. The encoded protein is CASSRKGSGDTEAFF. The chain joins TRBV9 to TRBJ1-1; a possible D gene is TRBD1 (5 bases). Germline V gene data show CDR1 as SGDLS and CDR2 as YYNGEE. The CDR3 extends over 15 amino acids. The ends were cut back, 4 bases at V and 3 bases at J, with 16 bases in the middle.

J is TRBJ1-2 and V is TRBV19, with a weak D call TRBD1 (5 bases). V lost 3 bases and J 9 bases, leaving 14 bases between the germline ends. Per germline, CDR1 LNHDA and CDR2 SQIVND (reference sequence). There are 13 residues in the CDR3. CDR3 sequence reads: CASSIGREGRYTF. CDR3 nucleotides: TGTGCCAGTAGTATCGGAAGGGAGGGACGCTACACCTTC. Using reference TRBV19 and TRBJ1-2 for the parts outside the CDR3, the full variable domain is DGGITQSPKYLFRKEGQNVTLSCEQNLNHDAMYWYRQDPGQGLRLIYYSQIVNDFQKGDIAEGYSVSREKKESFPLTVTSAQKNPTAFYLCASSIGREGRYTFGSGTRLTVV.

The chain employs TRBV30 and TRBJ2-2, with TRBD2 matching 10 bases. The CDR3 is made up of 15 amino acids. The ends lost 1 base at V and 2 bases at J; junction bases unmatched: 1. The germline V gene has CDR1 GTSNPN and CDR2 SVGIG (reference sequence). The CDR3 region has the DNA TGTGCCTGGAGTGGACTAGCGGGCAACACCGGGGAGCTGTTTTTT. The encoded protein is CAWSGLAGNTGELFF.

The V and J genes are TRBV5-6 and TRBJ2-5; 7 positions match TRBD1. After removal of 4 bases from V and 12 bases from J, the junction contained 9 bases not matched to a gene. The CDR3 is made up of 12 amino acids. The germline V gene encodes CDR1 SGHDT and CDR2 YYEEEE. The CDR3 region is CASSPRTGGEYF. The CDR3 nucleotides are TGTGCCAGCAGCCCGCGGACAGGCGGAGAGTACTTC.

This chain joins TRBV19 and TRBJ1-5, with D perhaps matching TRBD1 (5 bases). V was pared by 4 bases and J by 6 bases, with 19 bases between. The germline gives CDR1 LNHDA, CDR2 SQIVND (reference sequence). This CDR3 has 16 residues. CDR3 nucleotides: TGTGCCAGTAGTACAGAGGGCAACAGGAGAGCTCAGCCCCAGCATTTT. Its translation: CASSTEGNRRAQPQHF.

The chain uses TRBV2 and TRBJ1-2; no definite D call. The CDR3 has 10 amino acids. Germline V gene lookup returns CDR1 SNHLY and CDR2 FYNNEI. V gave up 6 bases and J gave up 8 bases, with 7 bases separating them. This CDR3 reads CASRGRGYTF. CDR3 DNA sequence: TGTGCCAGCAGGGGAAGGGGCTACACCTTC.

This clone has only a few counts. The chain has TRBV19 and TRBJ2-2; 11 bases fit TRBD2. The CDR3 covers 18 residues. Germline CDR1 and CDR2: LNHDA and SQIVND (reference sequence). The V segment lost 3 bases and the J segment 2 bases; nucleotides outside the gene matches: 8. CDR3 protein: CASSIILAGGRNTGELFF. The CDR3 coding sequence is TGTGCCAGTAGTATCATTCTAGCGGGGGGTCGCAACACCGGGGAGCTGTTTTTT. The full variable domain, in which reference TRBV19 and TRBJ2-2 provide the parts outside the CDR3, is DGGITQSPKYLFRKEGQNVTLSCEQNLNHDAMYWYRQDPGQGLRLIYYSQIVNDFQKGDIAEGYSVSREKKESFPLTVTSAQKNPTAFYLCASSIILAGGRNTGELFFGEGSRLTVL.

The chain employs TRBV5-4 and TRBJ1-4, with D unresolved. The CDR3 runs to 13 residues. Between the trimmed V and J ends, which lost 4 bases and 7 bases, there was a span of 11 bases. The germline gives CDR1 SGHNT, CDR2 YYREEE (reference sequence). The CDR3 sequence is CASSPNEGEKLFF. CDR3 bases: TGTGCCAGCAGCCCTAATGAGGGTGAAAAACTGTTTTTT.

A single count supports this clone. This chain's CDR3 is CASSLSQTSTDTQYF. For the CDR3, the DNA is TGTGCCAGCAGCTTATCCCAGACTAGCACAGATACGCAGTATTTT. The genes are TRBV11-3 and TRBJ2-3; D ambiguous. Germline values: CDR1 SGHNT, CDR2 YENEEA. V was clipped by 2 bases and J by 0 bases, with 9 bases between them. CDR3 size: 15 residues.

The V call is TRBV28, the J call TRBJ1-1; TRBD1 is a possible D gene (5 bases). V dropped 8 bases and J dropped 8 bases, with 15 bases sitting between them. Per the germline V gene, CDR1 is MDHEN and CDR2 is SYDVKM. The CDR3 covers 12 residues. The CDR3 nucleotides are TGTGCCAGCCACTCGGGGGTAGCAGAAGCTTTCTTT. Protein product: CASHSGVAEAFF.

The chain recombines TRBV11-2 with TRBJ2-3, with D unclear. CDR1 is SGHAT and CDR2 is FQNNGV in the germline V gene. V lost 5 bases and J lost 3, with 6 bases in between. This CDR3 comprises 12 residues. The CDR3: CASSLPTDTQYF. CDR3 DNA sequence: TGTGCCAGCAGCCTGCCGACAGATACGCAGTATTTT.